This entry concerns a single T cell receptor (beta chain). The specificity of this receptor is unknown. Per-base qualities were not stored, and no clone one base away is much larger. This entry is derived from a study of Tregs in tolerant kidney transplant recipients (dated 2019 in TCRdb). Turning to the overall study: Transplants used related donors with nonmyeloablative bone marrow transplantation; mixed chimerism was transient in the human trials. The study used TCRbeta sequencing to identify donor-specific regulatory T cells before combined kidney and bone marrow transplantation, then tracked those cells after transplant. Paper-wide results and their limitations: Expanding Tregs with activated donor B cells appeared to identify the most biologically relevant and donor-specific TCRbeta repertoire. In tolerant patients, donor-specific Tregs expanded more than Tregs overall, which suggests antigen-driven rather than nonspecific expansion. Because the PCR primers were changed over time for some patients, nucleotide-level comparison could not be performed across the samples from those patients. Biological reproducibility was not examined directly, but technical replication error appeared to be minimal. Because the study included only a small number of patients, the results must be confirmed in larger populations and under other immunosuppression protocols.

Spanning cysteine to phenylalanine, the CDR3 consists of 15 amino acids. Kept here is only the CDR3 DNA, which spans 45 bases and is read in frame from base 1. The trim is 2 bases for V and 0 bases for J, with a gap of 10 bases between the germline ends. The germline V gene (reference sequence) yields LNHDA for CDR1 and SQIVND for CDR2. For TCRbeta CDR3 sequencing, genomic DNA was extracted from sorted cells using the QIAGEN DNeasy Blood and Tissue Kit. High-throughput TCRbeta CDR3 sequencing, including PCR amplification with bias correction and internal controls, was performed commercially through immunoSEQ. Concerning the study's data processing: Unique productive TCRbeta sequences were defined by CDR3 nucleotide sequence where primers matched, otherwise by CDR3 amino acid sequence with Vbeta and Jbeta genes. Sorting error was corrected by removing sequences shared between sorted populations at a frequency ratio of 2:1 or less, and the remaining shared sequences were assigned to the higher population. A sequence counted as donor-reactive if, in CFSE-low cells, the sequence had a frequency of at least 0.01% and was expanded at least 5-fold compared with unstimulated cells. Jensen-Shannon divergence calculated on the top 100 TCRbeta sequences ranked by frequency was used to measure repertoire divergence. When a sample had multiple sequencing runs, each run was corrected for sorting error separately and the runs were then pooled. TCRdb carries this immuneACCESS record with in-frame sequences only. Its versions omit some clonotypes, under half of them owing to an unresolved V gene in the studies checked, with the rest unexplained. The DNA gave D and trimming, while V, J and clone size come from that table. The sample table shows under 85,000 clones, and roughly 91% are seen once. Together, the top ten hold nearly 0.4% of the sample.

The sample's time point label is to be understood as: blood sample drawn before combined kidney and bone marrow transplant. Unstimulated Tregs (CD4+CD25+CD127-), CD4+ non-Tregs (CD4+CD25-), CD4 and CD8 cells were FACS-sorted from thawed PBMCs. 4 combined kidney and bone marrow transplant recipients from the ITN036ST trial were included as patients, and samples were available only from these trial subjects. Healthy control blood was separated into PBMCs by Ficoll density gradient and cryopreserved, and patient PBMCs were collected both before and after transplant. This sequence was found in a human donor who received a combined kidney and bone marrow transplant. The sequencing used CD4+ T cells from blood, collected before the transplant. This chain joins TRBV19 to TRBJ1-2; the D gene is possibly TRBD1, with 6 bases matching. The CDR3 protein sequence reads: CASSIMDSSNYGYTF. The base sequence is TGTGCCAGTAGTATAATGGACAGCTCTAACTATGGCTACACCTTC.